This T cell receptor beta chain was recorded in a study of beta chain features in type 1 diabetes. In its sample, this clone was seen a few times. What it binds is unknown. cDNA synthesis used the whole RNA isolate, giving expressed TCRB sequences. Here immunoSEQ multiplex PCR was the method, and the copy in TCRdb shows in-frame clones only, minus some. This table holds some 350,000 clones, about 13% found once. Study-level results: At VDJ recombination sites, type 1 diabetes patients had fewer insertions and more deleted nucleotides. Shortening of TCRB CDR3s, moderate but significant, appeared in all four CD4+ subsets of Type 1 diabetes patients. The analysis here could not establish whether HLA type shapes TCRB rearrangement.

Cell sorting via CD45RO/CCR7/CD25/CD127/CD95/CD27 was performed to obtain CD4+ naive, central memory, regulatory and stem cell-like memory cells. Sequencing used naive CD4+ T cells from blood. This clonotype originated in a woman between 18 and 30 years old with type 1 diabetes.

The CDR3 sequence: CSVQPTSAANTGELFF. The CDR3 nucleotides are TGCAGCGTTCAGCCGACTAGCGCCGCGAACACCGGGGAGCTGTTTTTT. The rearrangement uses TRBV29-1 and TRBJ2-2; TRBD2 agrees at 8 bases. With 5 bases clipped from V and 0 bases from J, the junction kept 8 bases outside the gene matches. This CDR3 is 16 amino acids long. Germline CDR1 SQVTM, CDR2 ANQGSEA.